One sample yielded the 21 T cell receptor beta chains listed below, sequenced in a study of T cell clones after liver transplantation. Clones were read by immunoSEQ multiplex PCR, and TCRdb kept only the in-frame ones, dropping some. In the table there are some 120,000 clones, less than 95% of which are singletons. The specimen comprised CD4+ T cells from blood, sampled 12 months after liver transplant. These receptors were obtained from a human patient who received a liver transplant. Some T cells may originate from the graft donor.

The chain combines TRBV5-1 with TRBJ2-1; 14 bases are shared with TRBD2. Germline V lookup: CDR1 SGHRS, CDR2 YFSETQ. Trimming took 3 bases from V and 15 from J; bases not matched to a gene: 8. The CDR3 spans 14 residues. CDR3 DNA: TGCGCCAGCAGCTCTGGACTAGCGGGAGGACCGGCGTTCTTC. Translated: CASSSGLAGGPAFF.

This clone was recorded a few times. This sequence joins TRBV28 and TRBJ2-1, with 10 bases lining up with TRBD2. V lost 7 bases to trimming and J lost 8 bases; unmatched junction nucleotides: 14. Germline assignment: CDR1 MDHEN and CDR2 SYDVKM. The CDR3 sequence is 16 residues long. The CDR3: CASTQGASGSRDEQFF. In DNA, the CDR3 is TGTGCCAGCACCCAAGGGGCTAGCGGGAGCAGGGATGAGCAGTTCTTC.

The chain employs TRBV5-4 and TRBJ2-3; 8 nucleotides line up with TRBD2. The ends lost 5 bases at V and 1 base at J; junction bases unmatched: 0. This CDR3 spans 13 amino acids. Germline V gene data show CDR1 as SGHNT and CDR2 as YYREEE (reference sequence). Here the CDR3 DNA reads TGTGCCAGCAGACTAGCGGGCACAGATACGCAGTATTTT. It is translated as CASRLAGTDTQYF.

The chain has TRBV18 and TRBJ1-3; D might be TRBD1 (5 bases). Germline CDR1 reads KGHSH; CDR2 reads LQKENI. The CDR3 is 16 residues long. The V end lost 1 base, the J end lost 0 bases, and 10 bases lay between the germline ends. DNA for the CDR3: TGTGCCAGCTCACCACAGCTGGGGCGCTCTGGAAACACCATATATTTT. Protein sequence: CASSPQLGRSGNTIYF. The variable domain in full, with the rest retrieved from reference TRBV18 and TRBJ1-3, is NAGVMQNPRHLVRRRGQEARLRCSPMKGHSHVYWYRQLPEEGLKFMVYLQKENIIDESGMPKERFSAEFPKEGPSILRIQQVVRGDSAAYFCASSPQLGRSGNTIYFGEGSWLTVV.

This clone was found a few times. The rearrangement links TRBV7-3 to TRBJ1-5; no firm D call. The CDR3 has 14 residues. Looked up from germline, CDR1 is SGHTA and CDR2 is FQGTGA. Trimming took off 5 bases at V and 2 bases at J, with 10 bases between the two ends. This chain's CDR3 is CASSPSGGNQPQHF. CDR3 DNA: TGTGCCAGCAGCCCCTCGGGAGGCAATCAGCCCCAGCATTTT.

V and J are TRBV19 and TRBJ1-1; D perhaps matches TRBD1 (5 bases). CDR3 length: 15 amino acids. The germline gives CDR1 LNHDA, CDR2 SQIVND (reference sequence). V was trimmed by 1 base and J by 1 base, leaving 10 bases between them. The CDR3 region is CASSIGRAWNTEAFF. The CDR3 DNA sequence: TGTGCCAGTAGTATAGGCAGGGCTTGGAACACTGAAGCTTTCTTT.

CDR3 in amino acids: CASSSTGAPFSGQPQHF. As DNA, the CDR3 is TGTGCCAGCAGCTCAACAGGGGCCCCGTTCTCGGGGCAGCCCCAGCATTTT. V is TRBV7-8 and J is TRBJ1-5; 7 nucleotides align to TRBD1. Germline-derived CDR1 and CDR2 are SGHVS and FQNEAQ. This CDR3 contains 17 residues. V was pared by 4 bases and J by 7 bases, with 16 bases of the junction left unmatched.

In this sample, this clone turned up a few times. The chain employs TRBV7-2 and TRBJ2-2; D gene unclear. CDR1 SGHTA and CDR2 FQGNSA come from the germline V gene. Trimming pared 0 bases from V and 3 bases from J, leaving 8 bases between. The CDR3 sequence is 15 residues long. The CDR3: CASSLAVGYTGELFF. The CDR3 coding sequence is TGTGCCAGCAGCTTAGCTGTAGGATACACCGGGGAGCTGTTTTTT.

This clone occurred once. The J gene is TRBJ2-2, the V gene TRBV11-2; 7 bases agree with TRBD2. Germline values: CDR1 SGHAT, CDR2 FQNNGV. J was trimmed by 6 bases and V by 4 bases; bases with no gene match: 8. The CDR3 is 15 amino acids. The CDR3 here is CASSSSLLAAGELFF. Here the CDR3 DNA reads TGTGCCAGCAGCTCTAGCCTTCTAGCGGCCGGGGAGCTGTTTTTT.

The rearrangement joins TRBV4-1 to TRBJ2-7; D not certain. The germline gives CDR1 MGHRA, CDR2 YSYEKL. V lost 1 base and J lost 0, with 7 bases in between. This CDR3 is 14 amino acids long. The CDR3 is CASSQAGLSYEQYF. The CDR3 DNA is TGCGCCAGCAGCCAAGCTGGTCTCTCCTACGAGCAGTACTTC.

This chain links TRBV11-3 with TRBJ2-7, with TRBD1 identical over 7 bases. The junction had 6 bases not matched to a gene; V was cut back by 2 bases and J by 2 bases. CDR3 length: 15 amino acids. Germline CDR1 is SGHNT and CDR2 is YENEEA. The CDR3 DNA follows: TGTGCCAGCAGCTTACGGCAGGGGGAGACCTACGAGCAGTACTTC. Translation: CASSLRQGETYEQYF.

The rearrangement links TRBV11-3 to TRBJ2-7; D is possibly TRBD2 (6 bases). Germline CDR1 and CDR2: SGHNT and YENEEA. This CDR3 comprises 14 residues. V was cut by 2 bases and J by 2 bases, with 10 bases left in between. As DNA, the CDR3 is TGTGCCAGCAGCTTACGGGAGACAACCTACGAGCAGTACTTC. Translated, it gives CASSLRETTYEQYF.

This rearrangement joins TRBV5-1 to TRBJ2-5, with D possibly being TRBD1 (6 bases). CDR3 length: 13 residues. Trimming left V 4 bases short and J 7 bases short, with 14 bases between. Germline CDR1 reads SGHRS; CDR2 reads YFSETQ. The DNA for the CDR3 is TGCGCCAGCAGCCCCGTGGGGGCGGGGACCCAGTACTTC. This codes for CASSPVGAGTQYF.

V gene TRBV9 combines with J gene TRBJ2-6; D ambiguous. The V end lost 3 bases, the J end lost 1 base, and 5 bases lay between the germline ends. Looked up from germline, CDR1 is SGDLS and CDR2 is YYNGEE. The CDR3 is 14 amino acids. The CDR3: CASSAMSGANVLTF. The CDR3 bases are TGTGCCAGCAGCGCGATGTCTGGGGCCAACGTCCTGACTTTC.

This clone was counted between two and nine times. The chain is built from TRBV4-2 and TRBJ2-4; no firm D call. CDR1 LGHNA and CDR2 YNFKEQ come from the germline V gene. Trimming stripped 0 bases from V and 0 bases from J, with 6 bases between. The CDR3 runs 15 residues. The CDR3 bases are TGTGCCAGCAGCCAAGATCTCCCAGCCAAAAACATTCAGTACTTC. This sequence encodes CASSQDLPAKNIQYF.

V and J are TRBV28 and TRBJ1-2; D is perhaps TRBD1 (5 bases). The CDR3 has 14 residues. Trimming took 7 bases from V and 8 from J, leaving 20 bases between them. Per germline, CDR1 MDHEN and CDR2 SYDVKM. CDR3 loop: CASTLSGQQVGYTF. The CDR3 bases are TGTGCCAGCACCCTCTCCGGCCAACAGGTGGGCTACACCTTC.

The chain joins TRBV29-1 to TRBJ1-2, with a possible D match to TRBD1 (5 bases). The CDR3 extends over 14 amino acids. Germline V gives CDR1 SQVTM, CDR2 ANQGSEA. The V and J ends lost 0 bases and 4 bases respectively, with 12 bases between them. The CDR3 nucleotides read TGCAGCGTTGAAGAATTCGGGACGGTCTATGGCTACACCTTC. Translation gives CSVEEFGTVYGYTF.

V usage is TRBV30 and J usage is TRBJ1-2, with 9 bases matching TRBD1. V lost 3 bases to trimming and J lost 6 bases; unmatched junction nucleotides: 14. The CDR3 sequence is 16 residues long. Per germline, CDR1 GTSNPN and CDR2 SVGIG (reference sequence). The CDR3 nucleotides are TGTGCCTGGAGGAGGGAAGGGACAGGGAAATCGAATGGCTACACCTTC. Protein product: CAWRREGTGKSNGYTF. Drawing the rest from reference TRBV30 and TRBJ1-2, the complete variable domain is SQTIHQWPATLVQPVGSPLSLECTVEGTSNPNLYWYRQAAGRGLQLLFYSVGIGQISSEVPQNLSASRPQDRQFILSSKKLLLSDSGFYLCAWRREGTGKSNGYTFGSGTRLTVV.

This sequence joins TRBV5-1 and TRBJ2-5, with TRBD2 matching over 7 bases. Germline-derived CDR1 and CDR2 are SGHRS and YFSETQ. V was clipped by 4 bases and J by 0 bases; unmatched bases: 3. The length of the CDR3 is 14 residues. The DNA of the CDR3 is TGCGCCAGCAGCGTCGGGACTAACCAAGAGACCCAGTACTTC. It codes for CASSVGTNQETQYF.

The V call is TRBV2, the J call TRBJ2-5; D is ambiguous. Germline CDR1 and CDR2: SNHLY and FYNNEI. The germline V and J ends were trimmed by 1 base and 11 bases, with 8 bases remaining between them. The CDR3 contains 11 residues. CDR3 coding DNA: TGTGCCAGCAGTGAAGTTCAGGAGCAGTACTTC. Amino acid sequence: CASSEVQEQYF.

This clone was recorded a few times. The rearrangement uses TRBV19 and TRBJ1-1; D is ambiguous. Germline CDR1 and CDR2: LNHDA and SQIVND (reference sequence). Deletions cut 3 bases from V and 4 bases from J, with 9 bases between. CDR3 length: 13 residues. The CDR3 loop is CASSILGSTEAFF. The CDR3 DNA is TGTGCCAGTAGTATTCTGGGGTCCACTGAAGCTTTCTTT.